This T cell receptor (beta chain) derives from a study of blood T cell repertoires in COVID-19 (dated by TCRdb to the early 2020s). The study in broad terms: The collaborator samples originated in the United States, Italy and Spain and spanned the acute and convalescent phases of COVID-19. Samples were obtained from the ongoing ImmuneRACE study (first 160 participants) and from some 1,200 subjects provided by 6 global collaborators. The dataset comprised deeply sampled blood TCRbeta repertoires from subjects exposed to, actively infected with, or recovered from COVID-19. Where available, HLA class I and class II types were taken from metadata supplied by the sample provider and were not determined by assay-based typing. The repertoires were released in a freely available public database intended as a resource for research on the immune response to SARS-CoV-2. A de-identified subject ID, COVID-19 status, age in years and sex were almost always included in the sample metadata. The prospective study material was composed of cDNA or gDNA derived from T cells, B-cell-depleted T cells, or PBMCs. Study-level results and caveats: How much clinical and demographic metadata was included differed by source and by participant, and the metadata was provided uncurated.

Whole blood was collected in K2EDTA tubes by collaborating institutions according to the institutions' own protocols. Collaborator samples were shipped for TCRbeta analysis as frozen whole blood, isolated PBMCs, or DNA extracted from either sample type. Remarks on this clone: The antigen it binds to is not known. One base away there is no much larger clone; base qualities are not given.

TCRbeta CDR3 regions were amplified from genomic DNA by means of the immunoSEQ Assay, a bias-controlled multiplex PCR. On the authors' methods: Nucleated cell counts per sample were estimated from amplification of reference gene primers within the assay. To quantify the absolute abundance of each unique TCRbeta CDR3 rearrangement, sequence reads were collapsed and filtered. For each sample, productive Simpson clonality was calculated as the square root of Simpson's diversity index over productive rearrangements. Not all clones reach the TCRdb copy of this immuneACCESS table, which keeps in-frame sequences only. Checked studies attribute under half of the gap to unresolved V genes and leave the rest unexplained. V, J and clone size derive from that table, while D and trimming were established from the DNA sequence. The sample data list under 70,000 clones, and more than 80% of these were observed just once. The leading ten clones occupy 16% of the sample.

Spanning cysteine to phenylalanine, the CDR3 consists of 14 amino acids. CDR3 DNA only is kept here, 42 bases in frame from base 1. Based on the germline V gene (reference sequence), the CDR1 and CDR2 sequences are SGHKS and YYEKEE. The junction shows trimming of 2 bases on V and 4 bases on J, and the gene matches do not reach 5 bases of it. The chain employs TRBV5-5 and TRBJ1-1, and TRBD1 aligns with 7 junction nucleotides. This sequence originates from a man older than 75 with acute or convalescent COVID-19. The sequenced material came from peripheral blood. The DNA sequence follows: TGTGCCAGCAGCTTCAGGGGGTCGTTCACTGAAGCTTTCTTT. Its translation reads: CASSFRGSFTEAFF.